This T cell receptor (beta chain) was sequenced in a study of Ad26.COV2.S vaccination and SARS-CoV-2 variants. Study details: The COV1001 Ad26.COV2.S trial arm included the donor. Ad26.COV2.S, an intramuscular injection, was given once or twice 56 days apart. Study results and limitations: Non-spike TCR breadth was similar in vaccine and placebo recipients.

The treatment: 19 received Ad26.COV2.S at low or high dose, single or two shots; 5 received placebo; per-sample allocation not given. Samples came from day 63 after the first vaccine or placebo injection. Participants' vaccine, an Ad26 vector, delivered Wuhan-strain SARS-CoV-2 spike. As concerns this clone: Its antigen is not identified.

Produced via immunoSEQ multiplex PCR; TCRdb's table is partial and in-frame only. The sample gives 440,000 or so clones, 90% of which show up once; less than 5.5% is in the top ten. The V and J ends lost 6 bases and 3 bases, in that order; junction bases with no gene match: 3. Per germline, CDR1 MDHEN and CDR2 SYDVKM. The CDR3 contains 14 residues. This clonotype originated in a person between 18 and 65 years old who received the Ad26.COV2.S COVID-19 vaccine or a placebo. The sequenced sample was peripheral blood, obtained in a trial of Ad26.COV2.S vaccine versus placebo. The chain couples TRBV28 to TRBJ2-7; 12 bases align to TRBD2. The CDR3 DNA reads TGTGCCAGCAGGCGGACTAGCGGGAACTACGAGCAGTACTTC. This codes for CASRRTSGNYEQYF.